The 9 T cell receptor beta chains reported below all come from one sample, sequenced in a study of T-cell memory formation after mild COVID-19. MiXCR was run by TCRdb on the 5' RACE reads, yielding one entry per CDR3 protein. The data hold 530,000 or so distinct CDR3 sequences, with around 16% observed a single time. The sample comprised PBMCs or a T cell subset sorted from them (not recorded which). These TCRs come from an adult woman who had mild COVID-19 (a few samples of this study predate the infection). Cell type and time point are not known.

This clonotype is medium-sized. This CDR3 is missing its conserved last phenylalanine or tryptophan, likely due to a read error. The limits of the CDR3 on the DNA are not certain, so only TCRdb's listed CDR3 is given. The chain employs TRBV7-9 and TRBJ2-5; the table names TRBD1, a call not compared with the DNA. From germline, CDR1 is SEHNR and CDR2 FQNEAQ (reference sequence). The CDR3 spans 10 residues, counting both ends. The CDR3 loop reads CATRPGTGED.

The CDR3 DNA is TGTGCCAGCAGTTATCCGGGTGACACTGAAGCTTTCTTT. Encoded protein: CASSYPGDTEAFF. The rearrangement uses TRBV6-5 and TRBJ1-1; D is ambiguous. CDR3 length: 13 residues. Trimming cost V 3 bases and J 3 bases, with 8 bases left between them. Per the germline V gene, CDR1 is MNHEY and CDR2 is SVGAGI.

The sample holds a few counts of this clonotype. V usage is TRBV11-2 and J usage is TRBJ2-3; 10 bases align to TRBD2. The trim removed 3 bases at V and 2 bases at J, leaving 5 bases unmatched. CDR3 length equals 16 residues. Germline values: CDR1 SGHAT, CDR2 FQNNGV. The CDR3 sequence: CASSFTSGMSTDTQYF. As DNA, the CDR3 is TGTGCCAGCAGCTTTACTAGCGGGATGTCCACAGATACGCAGTATTTT.

This chain's CDR3 is CSARDPSGGYNEQFF. CDR3 bases: TGCAGTGCTAGAGATCCTTCCGGGGGCTACAATGAGCAGTTCTTC. V is TRBV20-1 and J is TRBJ2-1; the D gene is possibly TRBD2 (6 bases). V was cut by 0 bases and J by 3 bases, with 12 bases left in between. The CDR3 runs to 15 residues. Germline loops: CDR1 DFQATT, CDR2 SNEGSKA (reference sequence).

This sequence joins TRBV24-1 and TRBJ1-1; TRBD1 is a possible D gene (6 bases). The V end was cut by 4 bases, the J end by 2 bases, with 13 bases between. The CDR3 has 15 amino acids. CDR1 is KGHDR, CDR2 SFDVKD, per germline. The CDR3 loop reads CATSEGGTLNTEAFF. The CDR3 DNA reads as TGTGCCACCAGTGAGGGGGGGACACTTAACACTGAAGCTTTCTTT.

The chain links TRBV7-3 to TRBJ2-2; D is undetermined. This CDR3 has 16 amino acids. The V end lost 5 bases, the J end lost 0 bases, and 13 bases lay between the germline ends. Germline V CDR1 and CDR2: SGHTA, FQGTGA. The CDR3 nucleotides are TGTGCCAGCAGCCCCTGGGCTTTCGCGAACACCGGGGAGCTGTTTTTT. It translates to CASSPWAFANTGELFF. The full variable domain, in which reference TRBV7-3 and TRBJ2-2 provide the parts outside the CDR3, is GAGVSQTPSNKVTEKGKYVELRCDPISGHTALYWYRQSLGQGPEFLIYFQGTGAADDSGLPNDRFFAVRPEGSVSTLKIQRTERGDSAVYLCASSPWAFANTGELFFGEGSRLTVL.

This clonotype was found a few times. This chain uses TRBV28 with TRBJ2-1; 9 nucleotides agree with TRBD2. Germline V gives CDR1 MDHEN, CDR2 SYDVKM. This CDR3 has 15 amino acids. V shed 1 base and J 9 bases; nucleotides not matched to a gene: 7. The CDR3 protein is CASSLYGGRAAEQFF. The CDR3 DNA reads as TGTGCCAGCAGTTTATATGGCGGGAGGGCCGCTGAGCAGTTCTTC.

This clonotype was seen a handful of times. In DNA, the CDR3 is TGTGCCAGCAGCTTAGATGGGCAGGGTTGGACTGAAGCTTTCTTT. This encodes CASSLDGQGWTEAFF. The rearrangement uses TRBV7-6 and TRBJ1-1; D may be TRBD1 (5 bases). The ends were cut back, 1 base at V and 5 bases at J, with 14 bases in the middle. There are 15 residues in the CDR3. Germline CDR1 reads SGHVS; CDR2 reads FNYEAQ. Drawing the rest from reference TRBV7-6 and TRBJ1-1, the complete variable domain is GAGVSQSPRYKVTKRGQDVALRCDPISGHVSLYWYRQALGQGPEFLTYFNYEAQQDKSGLPNDRFSAERPEGSISTLTIQRTEQRDSAMYRCASSLDGQGWTEAFFGQGTRLTVV.

This clonotype showed up just a few times. J is TRBJ1-1 and V is TRBV20-1; 8 bases match TRBD1. CDR3 length: 14 residues. Per germline, CDR1 DFQATT and CDR2 SNEGSKA (reference sequence). V trimming: 3 bases; J trimming: 4 bases; junction bases outside the gene matches: 7. CDR3 protein: CSASLSGGPTEAFF. CDR3 in DNA: TGCAGTGCTAGTCTGTCAGGGGGCCCCACTGAAGCTTTCTTT.